The 27 T cell receptor beta chains in this list originate from one sample, sequenced in a study of blood T cell repertoires in COVID-19. TCRdb keeps only in-frame clones here, not all; method: immunoSEQ multiplex PCR. Of more than 50,000 clones listed, 80% to 95% were seen once; the top ten hold around 15%. The sample comprised peripheral blood. These receptors were taken from a human donor with active COVID-19. The donor label of this sample is uncertain.

The V and J genes are TRBV3-1 (or the pseudogene TRBV3-2) and TRBJ1-2; 7 bases fit TRBD1. The CDR3 is 14 amino acids. Losses at the gene ends were 5 bases for V and 8 bases for J; bases not matched to a gene: 11. CDR1 is LGHDT and CDR2 is YNNKEL in the germline V gene (reference sequence). This CDR3 reads CASSSQTGASGYTF. The CDR3 bases are TGTGCCAGCAGCTCCCAAACAGGGGCGTCCGGCTACACCTTC.

The chain combines TRBV4-3 with TRBJ2-2; 7 positions match TRBD1. This CDR3 contains 16 residues. The V and J ends lost 1 base and 0 bases, in that order; junction bases with no gene match: 2. In germline, CDR1 is LGHNA, CDR2 YSLEER. In DNA form, the CDR3 reads TGCGCCAGCAGCCAAGGGGGACAGCCGAACACCGGGGAGCTGTTTTTT. Amino acid sequence: CASSQGGQPNTGELFF.

V and J are TRBV2 and TRBJ2-2, with 12 nucleotides matching TRBD2. CDR1 is SNHLY, CDR2 FYNNEI, per germline. After removal of 6 bases from V and 4 bases from J, the junction contained 3 bases not matched to a gene. This CDR3 contains 15 residues. The CDR3 sequence is CASRTSGGGTGELFF. The CDR3 DNA is TGTGCCAGCAGGACTAGCGGGGGTGGCACCGGGGAGCTGTTTTTT. Using reference TRBV2 and TRBJ2-2 for the parts outside the CDR3, the full variable domain is EPEVTQTPSHQVTQMGQEVILRCVPISNHLYFYWYRQILGQKVEFLVSFYNNEISEKSEIFDDQFSVERPDGSNFTLKIRSTKLEDSAMYFCASRTSGGGTGELFFGEGSRLTVL.

The chain joins TRBV5-1 to TRBJ2-5; no clear D. The CDR3 covers 13 residues. From germline, CDR1 is SGHRS and CDR2 YFSETQ. The V end was cut by 0 bases, the J end by 3 bases, with 6 bases between. This CDR3 reads CASSLGREETQYF. CDR3 in DNA: TGCGCCAGCAGCTTGGGTCGGGAAGAGACCCAGTACTTC.

V usage is TRBV5-1 and J usage is TRBJ1-2; 7 bases map to TRBD1. Germline lookup yields CDR1 SGHRS and CDR2 YFSETQ. The CDR3 length is 15 residues. Trimming removed 1 base from V and 4 bases from J; junction bases left unmatched: 7. CDR3 sequence reads: CASSLRTGLAYGYTF. DNA of the CDR3: TGCGCCAGCAGCTTGCGGACAGGACTGGCCTATGGCTACACCTTC.

This chain uses TRBV27 with TRBJ1-4; TRBD1 aligns across 11 bases. The CDR3 is 16 amino acids. Trimming removed 6 bases from V and 2 bases from J; junction bases left unmatched: 5. Germline values: CDR1 MNHEY, CDR2 SMNVEV (reference sequence). The CDR3 loop is CASRRDRGKTNEKLFF. DNA for the CDR3: TGTGCCAGCAGACGGGACAGGGGGAAGACTAATGAAAAACTGTTTTTT.

The V gene is TRBV5-4, the J gene TRBJ1-2, with 7 bases aligning to TRBD1. CDR3 length equals 18 residues. Germline V gene sequence: CDR1 SGHNT, CDR2 YYREEE (reference sequence). V was pared by 4 bases and J by 0 bases, with 15 bases of the junction left unmatched. CDR3 bases: TGTGCCAGCAGCCCCGGGCTGAGGGGGACAGCGGCTAACTATGGCTACACCTTC. Amino acids: CASSPGLRGTAANYGYTF.

The V gene is TRBV5-5, the J gene TRBJ2-7, with 7 nucleotides matching TRBD1. CDR1 and CDR2 from the germline V gene are SGHKS and YYEKEE (reference sequence). With 5 bases clipped from V and 3 bases from J, the junction kept 8 bases outside the gene matches. CDR3 length: 14 residues. In nucleotides, the CDR3 is TGTGCCAGCAGTTCTACAGGGGAGTACTACGAGCAGTACGTC. Residues: CASSSTGEYYEQYV.

The CDR3 coding sequence is TGTGCCAGCAGAACCGGGACAGGGAGAGGAGAAAAACTGTTTTTT. It codes for CASRTGTGRGEKLFF. V gene TRBV6-5 combines with J gene TRBJ1-4; 9 bases are shared with TRBD1. From germline, CDR1 is MNHEY and CDR2 SVGAGI. V shed 6 bases, J shed 8 bases, and the junction held 10 bases outside the gene matches. This CDR3 comprises 15 residues.

The genes are TRBV18 and TRBJ2-7; D may be TRBD1 (5 bases). Trimming took 3 bases from V and 6 from J, leaving 15 bases between them. Germline V gives CDR1 KGHSH, CDR2 LQKENI. There are 14 residues in the CDR3. CDR3 sequence (DNA): TGTGCCAGCTCACCTTCGACAGTCCTACGCGAGCAGTACTTC. As protein: CASSPSTVLREQYF.

This chain joins TRBV19 and TRBJ1-2, with D uncertain. V shed 7 bases and J shed 4 bases, with 7 bases lying between them. The length of the CDR3 is 11 residues. Germline V gene sequence: CDR1 LNHDA, CDR2 SQIVND (reference sequence). CDR3 sequence (DNA): TGTGCCAGTAACTTCGGCTATGGCTACACCTTC. This translates into CASNFGYGYTF.

The chain links TRBV27 to TRBJ2-7, with TRBD2 matching 12 bases. V shed 5 bases, J shed 6 bases, and the junction held 8 bases outside the gene matches. Germline CDR1 and CDR2: MNHEY and SMNVEV (reference sequence). CDR3 length: 15 residues. This chain's CDR3 is CASSPRLAGEGEQYF. CDR3 nucleotide sequence: TGTGCCAGCAGTCCCAGACTAGCGGGAGAGGGCGAGCAGTACTTC.

The chain employs TRBV27 and TRBJ1-5, with a weak D call TRBD1 (6 bases). V dropped 6 bases and J dropped 0 bases, with 12 bases sitting between them. Germline CDR1 reads MNHEY; CDR2 reads SMNVEV (reference sequence). CDR3 length: 15 amino acids. Here the CDR3 reads CASRGTLLSNQPQHF. DNA of the CDR3: TGTGCCAGCAGGGGGACACTACTTAGCAATCAGCCCCAGCATTTT.

In the case of this clone: Other DNA variants within this sample encode the same CDR3. The gene calls are TRBV9 and TRBJ2-1, with D possibly TRBD2 on 5 matching bases. From germline, CDR1 is SGDLS and CDR2 YYNGEE. The CDR3 covers 14 residues. With 4 bases removed from V and 0 bases from J, the gap between germline ends came to 8 bases. This CDR3 reads CASSPGSSYNEQFF. The CDR3 DNA reads as TGTGCCAGCAGCCCTGGGAGCTCCTACAATGAGCAGTTCTTC.

The V call is TRBV11-2, the J call TRBJ2-1, with 7 bases matching TRBD1. Germline assignment: CDR1 SGHAT and CDR2 FQNNGV. With V trimmed by 1 base and J by 6 bases, 3 bases remained unmatched. This CDR3 spans 14 amino acids. CDR3 nucleotide sequence: TGTGCCAGCAGCTTAGGGACAGGCCCCAATGAGCAGTTCTTC. Encoded protein: CASSLGTGPNEQFF.

J is TRBJ1-1 and V is TRBV7-9, with TRBD1 matching 8 bases. There are 13 residues in the CDR3. V lost 3 bases and J lost 3; bases outside the gene matches: 0. Per germline, CDR1 SEHNR and CDR2 FQNEAQ (reference sequence). CDR3 region: CASSLTGDTEAFF. Here the CDR3 DNA reads TGTGCCAGCAGCTTGACAGGGGACACTGAAGCTTTCTTT.

This chain links TRBV4-3 with TRBJ1-5; 7 bases map to TRBD1. The V segment lost 3 bases and the J segment 4 bases; nucleotides outside the gene matches: 6. This CDR3 is 15 amino acids long. Per germline, CDR1 LGHNA and CDR2 YSLEER. CDR3 DNA: TGCGCCAGCAGCCACTACACAGGGGCAAATCAGCCCCAGCATTTT. This translates into CASSHYTGANQPQHF.

The rearrangement links TRBV4-1 to TRBJ1-1, with D maybe TRBD1 (6 bases). The CDR3 sequence is 15 residues long. Germline V gene lookup returns CDR1 MGHRA and CDR2 YSYEKL. Trimming took off 0 bases at V and 3 bases at J, with 11 bases between the two ends. CDR3 in DNA: TGCGCCAGCAGCCAAGAGAACAGGGATGACACTGAAGCTTTCTTT. Translating it yields CASSQENRDDTEAFF.

The CDR3 sequence: CASSIRLETDTQYF. DNA for the CDR3: TGCGCCAGCAGCATTAGACTAGAAACAGATACGCAGTATTTT. This chain uses TRBV5-1 with TRBJ2-3; weak D call: TRBD2 (6 bases). The CDR3 totals 14 residues. V lost 4 bases and J 3 bases, leaving 12 bases between the germline ends. CDR1 is SGHRS, CDR2 YFSETQ, per germline.

This rearrangement joins TRBV5-5 to TRBJ2-3; D unresolved. The CDR3 totals 15 residues. V was trimmed by 4 bases and J by 0 bases, leaving 12 bases between them. The germline CDR1 and CDR2 sequences are SGHKS and YYEKEE (reference sequence). The CDR3 DNA reads as TGTGCCAGCAGCCTCCAGGAAACTAGCACAGATACGCAGTATTTT. It yields the protein CASSLQETSTDTQYF.

There are a few counts of this clone. CDR3 protein: CASGFSSLAETQYF. As DNA, the CDR3 is TGTGCTAGTGGTTTCTCCTCCCTCGCGGAGACCCAGTACTTC. J is TRBJ2-5 and V is TRBV12-5; no reliable D call. Per the germline V gene, CDR1 is LGHNT and CDR2 is FRNRAP. There are 14 residues in the CDR3. V was trimmed by 3 bases and J by 5 bases, leaving 13 bases between them.

J is TRBJ2-3 and V is TRBV21-1; the table's D call of TRBD1 was not tested on the DNA. TRBV21-1 is flagged as a pseudogene. CDR3 length equals 21 residues. Written as DNA, the CDR3 is TGTGCCAGCAGCAGAAACCTACTGACAGGGAGTACACAGGGAGCCACAGATACGCAGTATTTT. Protein product: CASSRNLLTGSTQGATDTQYF.

The chain employs TRBV15 and TRBJ2-2; D is possibly TRBD2 (6 bases). This CDR3 region has 14 residues. Germline V CDR1 and CDR2: LNHNV, YYDKDF (reference sequence). Trimming took 8 bases from V and 3 from J, leaving 13 bases between them. CDR3 sequence reads: CATAGTPDTGELFF. DNA of the CDR3: TGTGCCACCGCCGGGACTCCTGACACCGGGGAGCTGTTTTTT. Complete variable domain (other parts from reference TRBV15 and TRBJ2-2): DAMVIQNPRYQVTQFGKPVTLSCSQTLNHNVMYWYQQKSSQAPKLLFHYYDKDFNNEADTPDNFQSRRPNTSFCFLDIRSPGLGDTAMYLCATAGTPDTGELFFGEGSRLTVL.

The CDR3 coding sequence is TGTGCCAGCAGCCGCGGGACTAAGAATTACGAGCAGTACTTC. Translated, it gives CASSRGTKNYEQYF. The rearrangement uses TRBV7-8 and TRBJ2-7; 7 nucleotides align to TRBD2. CDR1 SGHVS and CDR2 FQNEAQ come from the germline V gene. The CDR3 is 14 residues long. With V trimmed by 5 bases and J by 4 bases, 8 bases remained unmatched. Based on the CDR3 plus reference TRBV7-8 and TRBJ2-7, the full variable domain is GAGVSQSPRYKVAKRGQDVALRCDPISGHVSLFWYQQALGQGPEFLTYFQNEAQLDKSGLPSDRFFAERPEGSVSTLKIQRTQQEDSAVYLCASSRGTKNYEQYFGPGTRLTVT.

The V gene is TRBV10-3, the J gene TRBJ2-3; TRBD2 is a possible D gene (5 bases). Germline-derived CDR1 and CDR2 are ENHRY and SYGVKD. Trimming stripped 8 bases from V and 1 base from J, with 10 bases between. This CDR3 is 13 amino acids long. The CDR3 region is CAIRDAGTDTQYF. As DNA, the CDR3 is TGTGCCATCCGGGATGCGGGCACAGATACGCAGTATTTT.

This chain joins TRBV7-8 and TRBJ1-1, with a tentative D call TRBD1 (6 bases). Looked up from germline, CDR1 is SGHVS and CDR2 is FQNEAQ. Trimming shortened V by 0 bases and J by 6 bases, and 8 bases separated the two germline ends. This CDR3 has 13 residues. CDR3: CASSLAGQPEAFF. DNA for the CDR3: TGTGCCAGCAGCTTAGCAGGACAGCCTGAAGCTTTCTTT.

The sample holds a few counts of this clone. The chain carries TRBV2 and TRBJ2-7; D ambiguous. The CDR3 runs 11 residues. The V end was cut by 10 bases, the J end by 3 bases, with 10 bases between. Looked up from germline, CDR1 is SNHLY and CDR2 is FYNNEI. The CDR3, as DNA: TGTGCCACAGAACAGAACTACGAGCAGTACGTC. Protein product: CATEQNYEQYV.